The 20 T cell receptor beta chains listed next were all sequenced from one sample in a study of T cells after yellow fever vaccination. TCRdb re-called the 5' RACE reads through MiXCR, storing one row per CDR3 protein. There are under 700,000 distinct CDR3 sequences in the sample; less than 20% occur only once, and roughly a sixth lies in the top ten. The material was PBMCs, obtained 4 to 6 days after the first yellow fever vaccination. Every receptor here comes from a man in his late teens or twenties who received the YFV17D yellow fever vaccine.

This clonotype was observed a handful of times. This chain uses TRBV20-1 with TRBJ2-5; TRBD2 is a possible D gene (6 bases). Trimming stripped 6 bases from V and 0 bases from J, with 8 bases between. CDR1 is DFQATT and CDR2 is SNEGSKA in the germline V gene (reference sequence). The CDR3 is 12 residues long. In DNA, the CDR3 is TGCAGTGCAGCGGGCCACCAAGAGACCCAGTACTTC. Its translation is CSAAGHQETQYF.

This clonotype was observed a handful of times. CDR3 nucleotide sequence: TGTGCCAGCAGCTTAGCTGGGGCCCACGAGCAGTACTTC. It encodes CASSLAGAHEQYF. The rearrangement links TRBV7-9 to TRBJ2-7; possibly TRBD1 for D (5 bases). The CDR3 has 13 residues. Looked up from germline, CDR1 is SEHNR and CDR2 is FQNEAQ (reference sequence). V was shortened by 0 bases and J by 5 bases, with 8 bases between the two germline ends.

The rearrangement joins TRBV5-1 to TRBJ2-3; D remains unclear. The V and J ends lost 1 base and 0 bases respectively, with 6 bases between them. Germline CDR1 and CDR2: SGHRS and YFSETQ. This CDR3 has 14 residues. The CDR3 loop is CASSLQPSTDTQYF. CDR3 bases: TGCGCCAGCAGCTTGCAGCCAAGCACAGATACGCAGTATTTT.

This clonotype was detected ten times or more. The chain links TRBV27 to TRBJ2-3; D is ambiguous. The CDR3 extends over 13 amino acids. Deletions cut 6 bases from V and 2 bases from J, with 9 bases between. From germline, CDR1 is MNHEY and CDR2 SMNVEV (reference sequence). The CDR3 sequence: CASSPFSTDTQYF. The CDR3 nucleotides are TGTGCCAGCAGCCCCTTCTCCACAGATACGCAGTATTTT.

This clonotype came up a few times. The chain employs TRBV3-1 and TRBJ1-1; 9 bases line up with TRBD1. From germline, CDR1 is LGHDT and CDR2 YNNKEL (reference sequence). V lost 6 bases to trimming and J lost 8 bases; unmatched junction nucleotides: 7. This CDR3 contains 13 residues. The CDR3 DNA reads TGTGCCAGCAGACAAACAGGGGGCGTAGAAGCTTTCTTT. Translation: CASRQTGGVEAFF. The full variable domain, rest sourced from reference TRBV3-1 and TRBJ1-1, is DTAVSQTPKYLVTQMGNDKSIKCEQNLGHDTMYWYKQDSKKFLKIMFSYNNKELIINETVPNRFSPKSPDKAHLNLHINSLELGDSAVYFCASRQTGGVEAFFGQGTRLTVV.

In DNA, the CDR3 is TGTGCCAGCAGTTACTACCGCCGGGATTCTTACACAGATACGCAGTATTTT. Translation gives CASSYYRRDSYTDTQYF. The chain uses TRBV6-2 or TRBV6-3 and TRBJ2-3; D possibly corresponds to TRBD2 (5 bases). The CDR3 has 17 amino acids. Germline V gene data show CDR1 as MNHEY and CDR2 as SVGEGT. V was pared by 1 base and J by 2 bases, with 16 bases between.

This clonotype has at least ten counts. This chain connects TRBV5-1 to TRBJ1-4; a weak D match, TRBD1 (5 bases). Between the trimmed V and J ends, which lost 1 base and 3 bases, there was a span of 10 bases. The CDR3 is 15 amino acids. Germline CDR1 SGHRS, CDR2 YFSETQ. As DNA, the CDR3 is TGCGCCAGCAGCTTGTGGGACTGGGCTAATGAAAAACTGTTTTTT. Its protein product is CASSLWDWANEKLFF. The full variable domain, with the rest looked up from reference TRBV5-1 and TRBJ1-4, is KAGVTQTPRYLIKTRGQQVTLSCSPISGHRSVSWYQQTPGQGLQFLFEYFSETQRNKGNFPGRFSGRQFSNSRSEMNVSTLELGDSALYLCASSLWDWANEKLFFGSGTQLSVL.

A few counts support this clonotype. The V gene is TRBV10-3, the J gene TRBJ2-7; D is uncertain. Germline V gene sequence: CDR1 ENHRY, CDR2 SYGVKD. The CDR3 totals 13 residues. Trimming took off 1 base at V and 2 bases at J, with 6 bases between the two ends. In DNA, the CDR3 is TGTGCCATCAGTGAGTATTCAGCCTACGAGCAGTACGTC. It is translated as CAISEYSAYEQYV.

This clonotype was seen repeatedly, ten times or more. The V call is TRBV20-1, the J call TRBJ2-3; 8 positions match TRBD2. With 6 bases clipped from V and 2 bases from J, the junction kept 10 bases outside the gene matches. The germline V gene has CDR1 DFQATT and CDR2 SNEGSKA (reference sequence). The CDR3 has 15 residues. This CDR3 is CSARTGRGDTDTQYF. The DNA for the CDR3 is TGCAGTGCAAGAACCGGGCGGGGGGACACAGATACGCAGTATTTT.

The rearrangement joins TRBV7-8 to TRBJ2-3; tentative D call: TRBD1 (5 bases). The CDR3 covers 14 residues. The V and J ends lost 2 bases and 6 bases respectively, with 12 bases between them. The germline CDR1 and CDR2 sequences are SGHVS and FQNEAQ. The CDR3, as DNA: TGTGCCAGCAGCTTAAGCAGGGTTGGGGATACGCAGTATTTT. This sequence encodes CASSLSRVGDTQYF.

This chain joins TRBV10-3 and TRBJ2-5; D is perhaps TRBD1 (6 bases). Deletions cut 0 bases from V and 5 bases from J, with 19 bases between. This CDR3 has 17 residues. Germline V gene lookup returns CDR1 ENHRY and CDR2 SYGVKD. In DNA form, the CDR3 reads TGTGCCATCAGTGAGTCAGACAGGAAAAGTCTCATGGAGACCCAGTACTTC. Its protein product is CAISESDRKSLMETQYF.

This clonotype was seen repeatedly, ten times or more. This chain uses TRBV3-1 with TRBJ2-3; no clear D gene. Germline assignment: CDR1 LGHDT and CDR2 YNNKEL (reference sequence). The CDR3 contains 11 residues. With 1 base removed from V and 8 bases from J, the gap between germline ends came to 4 bases. The CDR3, as DNA: TGTGCCAGCAGCCAAGGACGTACGCAGTATTTT. Translating gives CASSQGRTQYF.

The J gene is TRBJ2-5, the V gene TRBV20-1, with 11 bases that match TRBD2. From germline, CDR1 is DFQATT and CDR2 SNEGSKA (reference sequence). This CDR3 contains 17 residues. Losses at the gene ends were 3 bases for V and 2 bases for J; bases not matched to a gene: 11. The CDR3 loop reads CSASMGLAGGWQETQYF. The CDR3 DNA reads as TGCAGTGCTAGTATGGGTCTAGCGGGGGGATGGCAAGAGACCCAGTACTTC.

The V gene is TRBV7-8, the J gene TRBJ2-7, with a tentative D call TRBD1 (6 bases). Trimming took off 5 bases at V and 4 bases at J, with 15 bases between the two ends. Looked up from germline, CDR1 is SGHVS and CDR2 is FQNEAQ. This CDR3 spans 14 amino acids. In nucleotides, the CDR3 is TGTGCCAGCAGCCCCAACAGGGCTGAATACGAGCAGTACTTC. Residues: CASSPNRAEYEQYF.

This clonotype was observed many times. The chain joins TRBV12-3 or TRBV12-4 to TRBJ1-6; tentative D call: TRBD1 (6 bases). The CDR3 length is 14 residues. V was cut by 3 bases and J by 7 bases, with 10 bases left in between. CDR3 nucleotides: TGTGCCAGCAGTTTTCAGGGGCCCAATTCACCCCTCCACTTT. Its translation: CASSFQGPNSPLHF.

V gene TRBV7-2 combines with J gene TRBJ1-5; D is perhaps TRBD1 (5 bases). The CDR3 spans 14 residues. Germline V gene sequence: CDR1 SGHTA, CDR2 FQGNSA. Trimming cost V 0 bases and J 6 bases, with 9 bases left between them. CDR3 sequence reads: CASSLASGGQPQHF. DNA for the CDR3: TGTGCCAGCAGCTTAGCATCTGGGGGTCAGCCCCAGCATTTT.

Only one count was recorded for this clonotype. The CDR3 here is CASSLGEAQPQHF. CDR3 nucleotides: TGTGCCAGCAGCTTAGGCGAGGCTCAGCCCCAGCATTTT. J is TRBJ1-5 and V is TRBV7-2; D call uncertain. The CDR3 consists of 13 residues. V shed 1 base and J shed 6 bases, with 7 bases lying between them. The germline CDR1 and CDR2 sequences are SGHTA and FQGNSA.

In this sample, this clonotype turned up a few times. This chain uses TRBV18 with TRBJ1-1; D ambiguous. This CDR3 is built from 15 residues. Trimming took off 2 bases at V and 3 bases at J, with 13 bases between the two ends. Looked up from germline, CDR1 is KGHSH and CDR2 is LQKENI. CDR3 nucleotides: TGTGCCAGCTCACCATCGTTCGGTGGGTACACTGAAGCTTTCTTT. This encodes CASSPSFGGYTEAFF.

The sample holds many counts of this clonotype. V and J are TRBV6-2 or TRBV6-3 and TRBJ2-2; D uncertain. CDR1 and CDR2 from the germline V gene are MNHEY and SVGEGT. V lost 5 bases and J lost 0, with 4 bases in between. The CDR3 runs to 13 residues. Written as DNA, the CDR3 is TGTGCCAGCAGTAGACCGAACACCGGGGAGCTGTTTTTT. Protein sequence: CASSRPNTGELFF.

Here the CDR3 reads CASSSQEATNEKLFF. DNA of the CDR3: TGTGCCAGCTCATCTCAGGAGGCAACTAATGAAAAACTGTTTTTT. The chain recombines TRBV18 with TRBJ1-4, with unresolved D. The CDR3 is 15 residues long. The germline V gene encodes CDR1 KGHSH and CDR2 LQKENI. V gave up 5 bases and J gave up 0 bases, with 10 bases separating them.